This T cell receptor beta chain was sequenced during a study of beta chain features in type 1 diabetes (dated by TCRdb to between 2018 and 2020). Some background on the complete study: Patients and healthy donors did not differ in mean age, gender distribution, total cell number or subset yield. In the study, TCRB repertoires of sorted circulating CD4+ T cell subsets from recently diagnosed type 1 diabetes patients were compared with those of matched healthy donors. Naive and central memory subsets were obtained from all 30 or so donors, but regulatory and stem cell-like memory subsets were isolated from only 8 patients and 8 healthy donors. A total of some 100,000,000 sorted cells were examined across all samples, and a strong correlation was observed between cell number per subset and RNA yield. Broad study findings and their caveats: At VDJ recombination sites, patients with type 1 diabetes made fewer insertions and deleted more nucleotides, a pattern implying thymic rearrangement abnormalities. The naive, central memory and regulatory TCRB repertoires appeared to resemble one another more closely among patients than among healthy donors. Because cDNA was sequenced instead of genomic DNA, activated cells with high expression could be over-represented, although the groups did not differ in activation or CD3 levels. Because small numbers of individuals were included in the HLA sub-analyses, any influence of HLA type on TCRB rearrangement was left unresolved. In all four CD4+ subsets, TCRB CDR3 length was moderately but significantly shorter in type 1 diabetes patients. Shorter templates might be favored by PCR, yet because patient and control samples were amplified and corrected together, any such skew would affect both groups equally.

The entire amount of isolated RNA was reverse transcribed using the High Capacity cDNA Reverse Transcription Kit, so the sequenced TCRB transcripts were expressed ones. Naive, central memory and regulatory T cell samples underwent deep immunoSEQ sequencing, averaging around 3.7 million total reads per sample. Sorted cells were lysed in RLT buffer and RNA was extracted with DNase-treated RNeasy Micro or Mini kits, depending on cell number. To prevent cross-contamination, each cell subset was processed individually, whereas patient and healthy donor samples were processed jointly. Using the immunoSEQ multiplex PCR, TCRB sequences were amplified from cDNA into 87-bp fragments spanning the CDR3 region. The amplicons were sequenced using the Illumina HiSeq platform. In the source study's methods: Synthetic template baselines were used to correct PCR bias computationally, reads within Hamming distance 2 were collapsed together, and singletons that could not be merged were discarded. Reads were aligned to IMGT to assign V, D and J genes, CDR3 length, and insertions or deletions at six rearrangement sites. Within each subset, clonotype counts were normalized to the number of sorted cells before true diversity and Gini coefficients were calculated with the tcR R package. The overlap coefficient, calculated on TCRB nucleotide sequences, was used to quantify repertoire sharing. Out-of-frame TCRB sequences from naive cells were analyzed as a proxy for the pre-selection repertoire. Imported from immuneACCESS, the table was reduced by TCRdb to in-frame sequences with V and J called. These copies leave out some clones; in studies compared against another copy, an unresolved V gene accounts for under half, and the cause of the remainder is not known. The V and J calls and clone size were taken over from that table, and D and trimming were inferred from the DNA. Present in this sample are 600,000 to 700,000 clones, around 12% of which were seen just once. The ten largest clones capture around 0.12% of the sample.

A single peripheral blood draw of around 120 mL on average was collected from each donor into heparinised tubes. A BD FACSAria II was used to sort naive, central memory, regulatory and stem cell-like memory CD4+ T cells with a panel that included CD45RO, CCR7, CD25, CD127, CD95 and CD27. Every sorted population had a purity above 95%. PBMCs were isolated right away by Lymphoprep density gradient centrifugation and were stained directly, without culture. Samples were stained and sorted in pairs, with one healthy donor and one patient per experiment, so that batch effects were minimized. V gives up 6 bases and J gives up 5 bases, and the segment between their germline ends measures 11 bases. The CDR3 sequence holds 13 residues, the cysteine and phenylalanine included. CDR3 DNA is the only sequence kept; it has 39 bases, read in frame from the first base. The germline V gene sets CDR1 to SGHTA and CDR2 to FQGNSA.

This clone was detected only a few times. The antigen it binds to is not known. No qualities accompany the bases; no much larger clone lies one base away. The rearrangement joined TRBV7-2 to TRBJ2-1; the D gene assignment is perhaps TRBD1 or TRBD2, with each matching 5 bases. The TCR comes from a man aged 25 to 45 with type 1 diabetes. Sequenced: naive CD4+ T cells from blood. Taken with the paper, the label for cell subset or site translates to: true naive CD4+ T cells. This receptor carries the CDR3 CASRRDVNNEQFF. The nucleotide sequence reads TGTGCCAGCAGGAGGGACGTAAACAATGAGCAGTTCTTC.